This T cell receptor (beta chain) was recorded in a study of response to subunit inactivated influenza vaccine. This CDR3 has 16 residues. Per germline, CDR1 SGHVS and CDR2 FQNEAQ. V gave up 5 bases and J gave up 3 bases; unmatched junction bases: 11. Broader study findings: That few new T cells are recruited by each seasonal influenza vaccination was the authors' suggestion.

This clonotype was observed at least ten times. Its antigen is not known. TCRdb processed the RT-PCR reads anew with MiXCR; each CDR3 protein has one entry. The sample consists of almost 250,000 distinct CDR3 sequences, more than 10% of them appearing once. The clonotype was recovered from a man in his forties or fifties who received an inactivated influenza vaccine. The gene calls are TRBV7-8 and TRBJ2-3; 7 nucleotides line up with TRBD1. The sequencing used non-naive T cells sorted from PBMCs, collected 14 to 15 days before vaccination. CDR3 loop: CASSNPGTVNTDTQYF. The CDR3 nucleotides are TGTGCCAGCAGCAATCCCGGGACAGTAAATACAGATACGCAGTATTTT.